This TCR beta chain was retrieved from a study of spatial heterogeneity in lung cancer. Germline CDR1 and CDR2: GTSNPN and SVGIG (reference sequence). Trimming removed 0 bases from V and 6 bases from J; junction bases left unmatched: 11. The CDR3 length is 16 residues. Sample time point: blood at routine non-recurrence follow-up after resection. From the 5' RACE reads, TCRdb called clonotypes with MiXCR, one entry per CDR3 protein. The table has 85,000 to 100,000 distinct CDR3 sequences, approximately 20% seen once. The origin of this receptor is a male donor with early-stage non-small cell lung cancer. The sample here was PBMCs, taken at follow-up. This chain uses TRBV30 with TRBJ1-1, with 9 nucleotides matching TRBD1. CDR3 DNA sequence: TGTGCCTGGAGTGTAAAACCGGGACAGGGTTACCCTGAAGCTTTCTTT. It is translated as CAWSVKPGQGYPEAFF.